These 16 T cell receptor beta chains were all obtained from the same sample, sequenced in a study of cytomegalovirus exposure and HLA in healthy donors. Method: immunoSEQ multiplex PCR; TCRdb's copy keeps in-frame clones and lacks some. The data hold 80,000 to 100,000 clones, with roughly 89% observed a single time. The sample comprised PBMCs. These receptors all stem from a woman in her 30s in good health and CMV-seronegative.

The CDR3 is CASSERDRLGYTF. The CDR3 DNA is TGTGCCAGCAGTGAGCGGGACAGACTTGGCTACACCTTC. V and J are TRBV2 and TRBJ1-2; 7 positions match TRBD1. V lost 3 bases to trimming and J lost 7 bases; unmatched junction nucleotides: 5. Germline values: CDR1 SNHLY, CDR2 FYNNEI. The CDR3 sequence is 13 residues long.

The rearrangement uses TRBV19 and TRBJ2-7; a possible D gene is TRBD2 (6 bases). Deletions cut 10 bases from V and 5 bases from J, with 18 bases between. CDR3 length equals 13 residues. Per germline, CDR1 LNHDA and CDR2 SQIVND (reference sequence). CDR3: CATLSGGANEQYF. CDR3 nucleotides: TGTGCCACCCTCTCGGGCGGGGCGAACGAGCAGTACTTC.

The chain joins TRBV6-1 to TRBJ2-7, with TRBD1 matching 8 bases. The germline V gene has CDR1 MNHNS and CDR2 SASEGT. Trimming at V came to 7 bases and at J to 6 bases, leaving 11 bases not matched to a gene. The CDR3 sequence is 14 residues long. CDR3 residues: CASTITRQGREQYF. The CDR3 nucleotides read TGTGCCAGCACAATAACCAGACAGGGGCGCGAGCAGTACTTC.

To note about this clone: Additional DNA sequences in this sample encode the identical CDR3. This chain joins TRBV5-1 and TRBJ1-2; TRBD1 matches at 8 bases. The germline V gene encodes CDR1 SGHRS and CDR2 YFSETQ. This CDR3 contains 14 residues. V shed 4 bases and J 4 bases; nucleotides not matched to a gene: 6. CDR3 residues: CASSPPGQGYGYTF. The CDR3 region has the DNA TGCGCCAGCAGCCCACCAGGACAGGGCTATGGCTACACCTTC.

J is TRBJ1-2 and V is TRBV11-2, with 7 bases fitting TRBD1. The CDR3 consists of 16 residues. Trimming at V came to 2 bases and at J to 7 bases, leaving 13 bases not matched to a gene. Germline lookup yields CDR1 SGHAT and CDR2 FQNNGV. The CDR3 coding sequence is TGTGCCAGCAGCTTATTCAGCTGGAGGGGGCTCTCTGGCTACACCTTC. Protein sequence: CASSLFSWRGLSGYTF.

The chain links TRBV5-1 to TRBJ2-2; 8 bases align to TRBD2. The CDR3 runs 14 residues. Germline V gives CDR1 SGHRS, CDR2 YFSETQ. V was pared by 4 bases and J by 5 bases, with 4 bases of the junction left unmatched. The CDR3 is CASSIIAGTGELFF. For the CDR3, the DNA is TGCGCCAGCAGCATCATAGCGGGAACCGGGGAGCTGTTTTTT. Filled out from reference TRBV5-1 and TRBJ2-2, the complete variable domain reads KAGVTQTPRYLIKTRGQQVTLSCSPISGHRSVSWYQQTPGQGLQFLFEYFSETQRNKGNFPGRFSGRQFSNSRSEMNVSTLELGDSALYLCASSIIAGTGELFFGEGSRLTVL.

V gene TRBV5-1 combines with J gene TRBJ2-3, with TRBD1 as a possible D gene (6 bases). Germline CDR1 is SGHRS and CDR2 is YFSETQ. Trimming took 7 bases from V and 2 from J, leaving 14 bases between them. This CDR3 is built from 14 residues. The CDR3 reads CASEPGQLTDTQYF. CDR3 nucleotide sequence: TGCGCCAGCGAACCAGGACAGCTCACAGATACGCAGTATTTT.

V gene TRBV6-1 combines with J gene TRBJ1-4; D is unresolved. Trimming shortened V by 4 bases and J by 7 bases, and 13 bases separated the two germline ends. Germline V gene lookup returns CDR1 MNHNS and CDR2 SASEGT. The CDR3 has 14 amino acids. The CDR3: CASSGGRGGEKLFF. Here the CDR3 DNA reads TGTGCCAGCAGTGGTGGGCGGGGAGGTGAAAAACTGTTTTTT.

This chain joins TRBV18 and TRBJ2-2, with D possibly matching TRBD2 (6 bases). CDR3 length: 16 residues. Per germline, CDR1 KGHSH and CDR2 LQKENI. Trimming took 3 bases from V and 3 from J, leaving 14 bases between them. CDR3 coding DNA: TGTGCCAGCTCACCTAGTAGGAGGGGATACACCGGGGAGCTGTTTTTT. It is translated as CASSPSRRGYTGELFF.

The V gene is TRBV11-3, the J gene TRBJ2-1; D not resolved. V gave up 4 bases and J gave up 0 bases, with 7 bases separating them. The CDR3 length is 14 residues. Looked up from germline, CDR1 is SGHNT and CDR2 is YENEEA. The chain's CDR3 is CASSSSVSYNEQFF. In DNA, the CDR3 is TGTGCCAGCAGCTCCAGCGTCTCCTACAATGAGCAGTTCTTC.

The chain joins TRBV27 to TRBJ2-7, with 10 bases lining up with TRBD1. V shed 4 bases, J shed 7 bases, and the junction held 7 bases outside the gene matches. The CDR3 covers 14 residues. The V gene's germline CDR1 is MNHEY and CDR2 SMNVEV (reference sequence). The CDR3 DNA is TGTGCCAGCAGTTCTGGGACAGGGGTTTTGGAGCAGTACTTC. Encoded protein: CASSSGTGVLEQYF.

In this sample, this clone turned up once. The V gene is TRBV28, the J gene TRBJ2-7; TRBD2 matches at 10 bases. The germline V gene encodes CDR1 MDHEN and CDR2 SYDVKM. V shed 0 bases, J shed 6 bases, and the junction held 8 bases outside the gene matches. This CDR3 has 16 amino acids. The CDR3 DNA follows: TGTGCCAGCAGTTTATGGGGTAGCGGGAGGACCGGCGAGCAGTACTTC. Translation gives CASSLWGSGRTGEQYF.

The chain carries TRBV5-8 and TRBJ1-5; 9 bases map to TRBD1. The CDR3 runs 15 residues. Germline V gene lookup returns CDR1 SGHTS and CDR2 YDEGEE. Trimming took 4 bases from V and 6 from J; bases not matched to a gene: 8. The CDR3 loop is CASSTTGGSFQPQHF. The CDR3 DNA follows: TGTGCCAGCAGCACGACAGGGGGATCTTTTCAGCCCCAGCATTTT.

The J gene is TRBJ2-1, the V gene TRBV7-9; 12 positions match TRBD2. CDR1 and CDR2 from the germline V gene are SEHNR and FQNEAQ (reference sequence). This CDR3 comprises 15 residues. J lost 7 bases, V lost 5 bases, and 6 bases had no gene match. For the CDR3, the DNA is TGTGCCAGCAGCCCACGGACTAGCGGGAAAAATGAGCAGTTCTTC. Translating it yields CASSPRTSGKNEQFF.

V gene TRBV7-2 combines with J gene TRBJ1-2; D is perhaps TRBD1 (5 bases). In germline, CDR1 is SGHTA, CDR2 FQGNSA. The V gene lost 2 bases and the J gene lost 4 bases, with 11 bases spanning the gap. This CDR3 has 14 amino acids. The CDR3 spells CASSLHRSLYGYTF. DNA of the CDR3: TGTGCCAGCAGCTTACACAGGTCCCTCTATGGCTACACCTTC.

V usage is TRBV6-5 and J usage is TRBJ1-1; D perhaps matches TRBD1 (6 bases). Germline-derived CDR1 and CDR2 are MNHEY and SVGAGI. This CDR3 region has 14 residues. V shed 6 bases and J shed 1 base, with 12 bases lying between them. CDR3 loop: CASSFTGSNTEAFF. The DNA for the CDR3 is TGTGCCAGCAGCTTTACAGGGTCGAACACTGAAGCTTTCTTT.